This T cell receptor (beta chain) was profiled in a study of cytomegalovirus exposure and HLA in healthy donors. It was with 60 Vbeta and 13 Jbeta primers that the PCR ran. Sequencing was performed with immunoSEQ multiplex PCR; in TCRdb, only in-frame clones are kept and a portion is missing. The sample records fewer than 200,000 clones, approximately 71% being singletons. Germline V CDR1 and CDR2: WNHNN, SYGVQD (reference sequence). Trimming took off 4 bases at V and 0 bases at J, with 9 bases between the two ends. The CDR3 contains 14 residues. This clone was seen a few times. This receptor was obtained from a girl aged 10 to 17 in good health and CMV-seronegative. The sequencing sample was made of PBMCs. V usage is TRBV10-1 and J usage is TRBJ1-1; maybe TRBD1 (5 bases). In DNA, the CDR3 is TGCGCCAGCAGTGCCGACAGTTTGAACACTGAAGCTTTCTTT. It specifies CASSADSLNTEAFF.